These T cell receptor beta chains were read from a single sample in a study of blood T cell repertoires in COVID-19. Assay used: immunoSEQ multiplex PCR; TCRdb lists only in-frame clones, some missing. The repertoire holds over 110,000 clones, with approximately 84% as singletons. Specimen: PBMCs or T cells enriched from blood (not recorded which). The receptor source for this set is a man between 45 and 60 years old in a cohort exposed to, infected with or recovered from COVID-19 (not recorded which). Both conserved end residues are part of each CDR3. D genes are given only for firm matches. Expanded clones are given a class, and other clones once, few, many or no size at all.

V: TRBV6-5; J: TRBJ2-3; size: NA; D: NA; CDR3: CASTLPGTSTDTQYF; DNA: TGTGCCAGCACACTACCCGGGACTAGCACAGATACGCAGTATTTT
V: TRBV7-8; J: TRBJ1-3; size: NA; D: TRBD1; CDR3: CASRQGTSLLGNTIYF; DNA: TGTGCCAGCCGACAGGGAACTTCTTTACTTGGAAACACCATATATTTT
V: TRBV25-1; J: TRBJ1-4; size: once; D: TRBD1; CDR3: CASSETGPNEKLFF; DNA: TGTGCCAGCAGTGAGACAGGGCCAAATGAAAAACTGTTTTTT
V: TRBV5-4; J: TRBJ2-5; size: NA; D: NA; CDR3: CASRGTPQETQYF; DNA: TGTGCCAGCCGCGGGACGCCTCAAGAGACCCAGTACTTC
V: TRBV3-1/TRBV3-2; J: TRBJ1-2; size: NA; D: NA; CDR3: CASSPRQANYGYTF; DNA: TGTGCCAGCAGCCCAAGACAGGCCAACTATGGCTACACCTTC
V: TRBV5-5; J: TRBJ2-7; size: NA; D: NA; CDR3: CASSPSWHEQYF; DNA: TGTGCCAGCAGCCCGTCCTGGCACGAGCAGTACTTC
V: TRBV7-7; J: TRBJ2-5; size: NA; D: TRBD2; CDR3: CASSSLGGGQETQYF; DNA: TGTGCCAGCAGCTCCCTCGGGGGAGGGCAAGAGACCCAGTACTTC
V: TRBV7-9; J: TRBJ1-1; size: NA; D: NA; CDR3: CASSSLGGEAFF; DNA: TGTGCCAGCAGCTCTCTAGGGGGTGAAGCTTTCTTT
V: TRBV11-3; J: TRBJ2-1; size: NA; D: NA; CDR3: CASSLDRGAYNEQFF; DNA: TGTGCCAGCAGCTTAGACAGGGGGGCCTACAATGAGCAGTTCTTC
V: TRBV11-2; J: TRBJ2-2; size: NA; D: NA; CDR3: CASSNGAGTGELFF; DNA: TGTGCCAGCAGCAATGGGGCAGGTACCGGGGAGCTGTTTTTT
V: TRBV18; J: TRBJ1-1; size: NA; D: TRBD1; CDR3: CASSPSPQGWRNTEAFF; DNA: TGTGCCAGCTCACCATCCCCACAGGGGTGGAGGAACACTGAAGCTTTCTTT
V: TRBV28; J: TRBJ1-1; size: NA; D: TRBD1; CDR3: CASRGGSQGAGNTEAFF; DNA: TGTGCCAGCAGGGGAGGAAGTCAGGGGGCTGGGAACACTGAAGCTTTCTTT
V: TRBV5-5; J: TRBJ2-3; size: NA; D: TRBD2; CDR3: CASSPRGVGFDTQYF; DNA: TGTGCCAGCAGCCCCCGGGGGGTAGGATTTGATACGCAGTATTTT
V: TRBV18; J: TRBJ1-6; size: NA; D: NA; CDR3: CASSSLPAGRGNSPLHF; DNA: TGTGCCAGCTCTAGCCTGCCTGCGGGACGGGGAAATTCACCCCTCCACTTT
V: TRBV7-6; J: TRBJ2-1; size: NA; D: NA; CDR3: CASSSTSGSYNEQFF; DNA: TGTGCCAGCAGCTCCACTAGTGGTTCCTACAATGAGCAGTTCTTC
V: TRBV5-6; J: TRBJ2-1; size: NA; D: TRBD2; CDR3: CASSGLKSSGALDEQFF; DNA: TGTGCCAGCAGCGGTCTTAAGAGTAGCGGGGCTCTCGATGAGCAGTTCTTC
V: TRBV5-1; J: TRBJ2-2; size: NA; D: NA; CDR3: CASSLIGVSGELFF; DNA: TGCGCCAGCAGCTTAATAGGGGTGTCCGGGGAGCTGTTTTTT
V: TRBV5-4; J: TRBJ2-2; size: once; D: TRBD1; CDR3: CASSWPGQGNTGELFF; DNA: TGTGCCAGCAGCTGGCCGGGACAGGGGAACACCGGGGAGCTGTTTTTT
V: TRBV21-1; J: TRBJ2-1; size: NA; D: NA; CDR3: CASSKTSGRGSEQFF; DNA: TGTGCCAGCAGCAAGACTAGCGGGAGAGGTAGTGAGCAGTTCTTC
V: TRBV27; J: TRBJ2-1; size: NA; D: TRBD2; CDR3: CASSLGTSGRANEQFF; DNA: TGTGCCAGCAGTTTAGGGACTAGCGGGAGGGCCAATGAGCAGTTCTTC
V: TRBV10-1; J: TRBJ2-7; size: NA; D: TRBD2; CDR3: CATGGGYEQYF; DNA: TGCGCAACGGGAGGAGGCTACGAGCAGTACTTC